One sample yielded the 6 T cell receptor beta chains listed below, sequenced in a study of T cells in narcolepsy. The protocol was immunoSEQ multiplex PCR, while the TCRdb copy is restricted to in-frame clones and leaves out a portion. This sample has about 27,000 clones, with around 82% found just once. Input material: CD45RA- memory CD4+ T cells from PBMCs. All receptors come from a human donor with narcolepsy.

This chain joins TRBV7-2 and TRBJ1-1, with TRBD1 as a possible D gene (5 bases). The V gene's germline CDR1 is SGHTA and CDR2 FQGNSA. Trimming took 3 bases from V and 0 from J, leaving 11 bases between them. The CDR3 is 15 residues long. This chain's CDR3 is CASSFSGTVNTEAFF. The CDR3 DNA reads as TGTGCCAGCAGCTTCTCCGGGACGGTGAACACTGAAGCTTTCTTT. Full variable domain (missing parts from reference TRBV7-2 and TRBJ1-1): GAGVSQSPSNKVTEKGKDVELRCDPISGHTALYWYRQSLGQGLEFLIYFQGNSAPDKSGLPSDRFSAERTGGSVSTLTIQRTQQEDSAVYLCASSFSGTVNTEAFFGQGTRLTVV.

This chain uses TRBV9 with TRBJ2-1, with 13 bases identical to TRBD2. This CDR3 is 18 amino acids long. Trimming took 0 bases from V and 4 from J; bases not matched to a gene: 7. Germline V gene lookup returns CDR1 SGDLS and CDR2 YYNGEE. The CDR3 bases are TGTGCCAGCAGCGTAGGACGGACTAGCGGGGGCCATTACAATGAGCAGTTCTTC. The encoded protein is CASSVGRTSGGHYNEQFF.

The J gene is TRBJ1-6, the V gene TRBV7-8, with 7 positions matching TRBD1. Germline V gene sequence: CDR1 SGHVS, CDR2 FQNEAQ. J lost 4 bases, V lost 5 bases, and 2 bases had no gene match. The CDR3 contains 14 residues. In DNA form, the CDR3 reads TGTGCCAGCAGCCCGGGACAGTATAATTCACCCCTCCACTTT. This translates into CASSPGQYNSPLHF.

The V gene is TRBV6-1, the J gene TRBJ1-1, with TRBD1 matching over 8 bases. V was pared by 1 base and J by 6 bases, with 7 bases of the junction left unmatched. The CDR3 contains 15 residues. Germline CDR1 reads MNHNS; CDR2 reads SASEGT. The CDR3 spells CASSEEGRGLAEAFF. CDR3 bases: TGTGCCAGCAGTGAAGAAGGCAGGGGGCTAGCTGAAGCTTTCTTT.

This chain links TRBV28 with TRBJ2-5; TRBD2 matches at 16 bases. CDR3 length: 17 amino acids. Germline V gene data show CDR1 as MDHEN and CDR2 as SYDVKM. The junction had 5 bases not matched to a gene; V was cut back by 3 bases and J by 4 bases. The CDR3, as DNA: TGTGCCAGCAGTTTGGGGACTAGCGGGGGGGCCTCAGAGACCCAGTACTTC. Amino acid sequence: CASSLGTSGGASETQYF.

The chain recombines TRBV12-2 with TRBJ2-1; TRBD1 is the table's D call, not checked against the DNA. TRBV12-2 corresponds to a pseudogene. This CDR3 comprises 15 residues. The CDR3 DNA reads as TGTGCAAGTCGACAGACAGGGGATCCCTACAATGAGCAGTTCTTC. Translation gives CASRQTGDPYNEQFF.